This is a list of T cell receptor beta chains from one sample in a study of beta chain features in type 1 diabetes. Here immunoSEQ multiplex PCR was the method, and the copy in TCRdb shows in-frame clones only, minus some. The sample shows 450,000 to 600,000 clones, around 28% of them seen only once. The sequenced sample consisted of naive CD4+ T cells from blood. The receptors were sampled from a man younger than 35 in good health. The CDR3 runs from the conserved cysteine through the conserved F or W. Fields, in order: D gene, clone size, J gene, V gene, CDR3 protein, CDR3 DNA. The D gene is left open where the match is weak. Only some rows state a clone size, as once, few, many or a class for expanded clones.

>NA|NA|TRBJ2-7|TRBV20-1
CSVRLYYEQYF
TGCAGTGTAAGACTCTACTACGAGCAGTACTTC
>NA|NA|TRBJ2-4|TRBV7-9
CASSLWGRNIQYF
TGTGCCAGCAGTCTATGGGGGAGGAACATTCAGTACTTC
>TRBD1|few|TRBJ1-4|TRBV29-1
CSVAGPTGATNEKLFF
TGCAGCGTTGCTGGCCCAACAGGGGCAACTAATGAAAAACTGTTTTTT
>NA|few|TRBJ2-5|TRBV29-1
CSVAEGYGETQYF
TGCAGCGTTGCGGAAGGGTACGGGGAGACCCAGTACTTC
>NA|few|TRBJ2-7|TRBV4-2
CASSQDHSGERGYEQYF
TGTGCCAGCAGCCAAGACCATTCAGGGGAGCGAGGCTACGAGCAGTACTTC
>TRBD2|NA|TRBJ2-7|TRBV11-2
CASSAFSGWSYEQYF
TGTGCCAGCAGCGCTTTTAGCGGGTGGTCCTACGAGCAGTACTTC
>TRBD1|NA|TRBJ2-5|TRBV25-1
CASSELPGQGARETQYF
TGTGCCAGCAGTGAACTTCCAGGACAGGGGGCGCGAGAGACCCAGTACTTC
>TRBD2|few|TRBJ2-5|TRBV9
CASSVLGTSGAETQYF
TGTGCCAGCAGCGTCCTCGGGACTAGCGGTGCCGAGACCCAGTACTTC
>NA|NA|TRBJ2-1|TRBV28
CASSLYEVRFF
TGTGCCAGCAGTTTATATGAGGTACGGTTCTTC
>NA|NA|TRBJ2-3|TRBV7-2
CASSALSGTLPGPATQYF
TGTGCCAGCAGCGCTTTATCCGGGACACTCCCCGGCCCAGCCACGCAGTATTTT
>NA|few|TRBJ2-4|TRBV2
CASSGGTIQYF
TGTGCCAGCAGTGGGGGAACCATTCAGTACTTC
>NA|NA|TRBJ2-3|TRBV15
CAPGRRRDTQYF
TGTGCCCCCGGGCGGAGACGGGATACGCAGTATTTT
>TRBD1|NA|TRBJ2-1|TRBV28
CASSLTTGQNNEQFF
TGTGCCAGCAGTCTAACTACGGGACAGAACAATGAGCAGTTCTTC
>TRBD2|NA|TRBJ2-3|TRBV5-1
CASSSPAGGITDTQYF
TGCGCCAGCAGCTCCCCAGCGGGAGGAATCACAGATACGCAGTATTTT
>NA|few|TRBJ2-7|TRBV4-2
CASSQVPGVLSYEQYF
TGTGCCAGCAGCCAAGTCCCGGGAGTACTATCCTACGAGCAGTACTTC
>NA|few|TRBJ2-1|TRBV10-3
CAISEIGAVNEQFF
TGTGCCATCAGTGAGATAGGGGCAGTCAATGAGCAGTTCTTC
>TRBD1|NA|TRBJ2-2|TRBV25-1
CASSEYGTGGPGELFF
TGTGCCAGCAGTGAATACGGGACAGGGGGACCAGGGGAGCTGTTTTTT
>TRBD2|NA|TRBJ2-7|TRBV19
CASSIRLAGYEQYF
TGTGCCAGTAGTATACGGCTAGCGGGCTACGAGCAGTACTTC
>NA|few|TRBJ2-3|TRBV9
CASSGDGLRTDTQYF
TGTGCCAGCAGCGGTGATGGCTTGAGGACAGATACGCAGTATTTT
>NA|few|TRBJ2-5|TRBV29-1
CSVYRVGAKTQYF
TGCAGCGTTTACAGGGTCGGGGCGAAGACCCAGTACTTC
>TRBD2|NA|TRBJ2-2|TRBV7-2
CASSLVSGSSGELFF
TGTGCCAGCAGCTTAGTCAGCGGGAGTTCCGGGGAGCTGTTTTTT
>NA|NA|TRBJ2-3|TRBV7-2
CASSLEEETDTQYF
TGTGCCAGCAGCTTGGAAGAAGAGACAGATACGCAGTATTTT
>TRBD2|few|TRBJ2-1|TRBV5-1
CASSNTGTSAYNEQFF
TGCGCCAGCAGTAACACCGGGACTAGCGCATACAATGAGCAGTTCTTC
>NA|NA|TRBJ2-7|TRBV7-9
CASSSLGWSSYEQYF
TGTGCCAGCAGCTCTTTGGGGTGGAGCTCCTACGAGCAGTACTTC
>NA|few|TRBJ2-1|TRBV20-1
CSLRRVIEQFF
TGCAGCCTAAGGCGGGTGATTGAGCAGTTCTTC
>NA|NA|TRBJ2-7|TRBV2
CAAPPYEQYF
TGTGCCGCCCCCCCCTACGAGCAGTACTTC
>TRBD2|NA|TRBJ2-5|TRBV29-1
CSVEVHSSGSGQSQETQYF
TGCAGCGTTGAGGTCCACTCTAGCGGGAGTGGGCAATCGCAAGAGACCCAGTACTTC
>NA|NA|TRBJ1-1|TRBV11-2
CASSLEGQFEAFF
TGTGCCAGCAGCTTAGAAGGGCAGTTCGAAGCTTTCTTT
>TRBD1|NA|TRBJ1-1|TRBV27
CASRRTGMNTEAFF
TGTGCCAGCCGCCGGACAGGGATGAACACTGAAGCTTTCTTT
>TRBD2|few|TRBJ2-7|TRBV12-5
CASGAARRERYEQYF
TGTGCTAGTGGAGCGGCCCGGCGGGAGAGGTACGAGCAGTACTTC
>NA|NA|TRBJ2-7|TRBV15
CATSRDKGISYEQYF
TGTGCCACCAGCAGAGATAAGGGGATCTCCTACGAGCAGTACTTC
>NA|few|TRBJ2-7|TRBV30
CAWTTEREQYF
TGTGCCTGGACGACAGAGCGCGAGCAGTACTTC
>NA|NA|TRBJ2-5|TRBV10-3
CAISEPLETQYF
TGTGCCATCAGTGAGCCCCTGGAGACCCAGTACTTC
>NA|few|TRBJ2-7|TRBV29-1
CSVGAGGATYEQYF
TGCAGCGTTGGGGCCGGGGGCGCGACCTACGAGCAGTACTTC
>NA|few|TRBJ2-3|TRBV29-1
CSVRGSTDTQYF
TGCAGCGTAAGGGGGTCCACAGATACGCAGTATTTT
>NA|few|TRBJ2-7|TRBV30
CAWSRGPGGYEQYF
TGTGCCTGGAGTCGGGGGCCGGGTGGGTACGAGCAGTACTTC